The clone carrying this TCR beta chain occurred many times. Its antigen is unidentified. The sample belongs to a study of response to subunit inactivated influenza vaccine. CDR3 length equals 13 residues. Trimming shortened V by 5 bases and J by 0 bases, and 7 bases separated the two germline ends. Germline V gives CDR1 MGHRA, CDR2 YSYEKL. Findings and limits, study-wide: The authors proposed limited new T cell recruitment per seasonal influenza vaccination.

TCRdb called the RT-PCR reads again in MiXCR, with one record for every CDR3 protein. The table lists around 470,000 distinct CDR3 sequences, more than 7% of them singletons, with under 15% in the top ten. The sequence came from a man aged 50-75 years who received an inactivated influenza vaccine. The chain couples TRBV4-1 to TRBJ1-2; D is undetermined. The starting material was PBMCs from blood, obtained about 24 months after vaccination. The CDR3 spells CASSDEANYGYTF. The CDR3 nucleotides read TGCGCCAGCAGCGATGAGGCTAACTATGGCTACACCTTC.